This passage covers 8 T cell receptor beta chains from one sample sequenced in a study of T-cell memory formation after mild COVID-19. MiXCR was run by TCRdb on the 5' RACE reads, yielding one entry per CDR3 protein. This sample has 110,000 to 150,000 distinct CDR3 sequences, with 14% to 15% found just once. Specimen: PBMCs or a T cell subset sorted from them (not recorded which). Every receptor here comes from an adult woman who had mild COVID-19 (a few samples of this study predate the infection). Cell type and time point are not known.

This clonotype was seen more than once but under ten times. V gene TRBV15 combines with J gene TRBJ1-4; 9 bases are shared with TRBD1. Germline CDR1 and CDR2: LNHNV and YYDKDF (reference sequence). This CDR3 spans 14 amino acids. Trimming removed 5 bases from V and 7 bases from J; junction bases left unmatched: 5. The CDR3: CATSAGQGGEKLFF. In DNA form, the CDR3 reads TGTGCCACCAGCGCGGGACAGGGAGGTGAAAAACTGTTTTTT.

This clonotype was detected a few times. CDR3 nucleotides: TGTGCCAGCAGCTCAGACGGCCTACGCGATGGCTACACCTTC. This encodes CASSSDGLRDGYTF. The chain couples TRBV7-9 to TRBJ1-2; D unclear. Deletions cut 4 bases from V and 6 bases from J, with 15 bases between. Germline-derived CDR1 and CDR2 are SEHNR and FQNEAQ (reference sequence). The CDR3 runs 14 residues.

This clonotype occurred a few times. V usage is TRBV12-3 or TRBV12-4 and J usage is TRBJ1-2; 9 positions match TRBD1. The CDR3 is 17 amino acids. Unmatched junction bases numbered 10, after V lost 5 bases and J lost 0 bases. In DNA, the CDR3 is TGTGCCAGCAGTATGGACAGGGGCCGAGGGGCTAACTATGGCTACACCTTC. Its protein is CASSMDRGRGANYGYTF.

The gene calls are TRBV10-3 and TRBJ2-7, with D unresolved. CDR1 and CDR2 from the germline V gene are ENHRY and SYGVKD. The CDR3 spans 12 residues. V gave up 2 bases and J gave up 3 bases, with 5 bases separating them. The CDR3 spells CAISEPSYEQYF. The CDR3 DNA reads TGTGCCATCAGTGAGCCCAGCTACGAGCAGTACTTC.

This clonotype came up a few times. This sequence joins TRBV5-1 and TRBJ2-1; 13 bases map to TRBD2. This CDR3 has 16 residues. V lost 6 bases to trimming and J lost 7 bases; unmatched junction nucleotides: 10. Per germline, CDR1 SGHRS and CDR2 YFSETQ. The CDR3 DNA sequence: TGCGCCAGCACTGTAGTGGGACTAGCGGGATGGAATGAGCAGTTCTTC. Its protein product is CASTVVGLAGWNEQFF.

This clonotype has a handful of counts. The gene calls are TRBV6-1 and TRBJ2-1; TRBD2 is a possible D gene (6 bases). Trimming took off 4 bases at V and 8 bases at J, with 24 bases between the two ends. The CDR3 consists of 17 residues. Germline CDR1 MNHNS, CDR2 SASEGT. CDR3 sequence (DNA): TGTGCCAGCAGTGGGGCATTCCCCGCCGGAGGGTCCCATGAGCAGTTCTTC. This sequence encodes CASSGAFPAGGSHEQFF.

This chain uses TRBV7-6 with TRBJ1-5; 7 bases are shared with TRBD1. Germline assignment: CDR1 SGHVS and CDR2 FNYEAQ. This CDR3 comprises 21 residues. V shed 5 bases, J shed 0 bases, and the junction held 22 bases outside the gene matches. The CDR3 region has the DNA TGTGCCAGCAGCCCTATTGACAGGGCCTACATAGGGGTCTATAGCAATCAGCCCCAGCATTTT. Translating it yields CASSPIDRAYIGVYSNQPQHF.

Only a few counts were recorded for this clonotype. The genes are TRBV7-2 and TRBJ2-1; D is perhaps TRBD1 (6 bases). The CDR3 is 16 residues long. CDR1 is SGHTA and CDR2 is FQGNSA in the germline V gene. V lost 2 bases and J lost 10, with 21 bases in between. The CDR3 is CASSLSLGYRRGEQFF. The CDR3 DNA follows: TGTGCCAGCAGCTTAAGTCTGGGCTATCGTAGGGGGGAGCAGTTCTTC.